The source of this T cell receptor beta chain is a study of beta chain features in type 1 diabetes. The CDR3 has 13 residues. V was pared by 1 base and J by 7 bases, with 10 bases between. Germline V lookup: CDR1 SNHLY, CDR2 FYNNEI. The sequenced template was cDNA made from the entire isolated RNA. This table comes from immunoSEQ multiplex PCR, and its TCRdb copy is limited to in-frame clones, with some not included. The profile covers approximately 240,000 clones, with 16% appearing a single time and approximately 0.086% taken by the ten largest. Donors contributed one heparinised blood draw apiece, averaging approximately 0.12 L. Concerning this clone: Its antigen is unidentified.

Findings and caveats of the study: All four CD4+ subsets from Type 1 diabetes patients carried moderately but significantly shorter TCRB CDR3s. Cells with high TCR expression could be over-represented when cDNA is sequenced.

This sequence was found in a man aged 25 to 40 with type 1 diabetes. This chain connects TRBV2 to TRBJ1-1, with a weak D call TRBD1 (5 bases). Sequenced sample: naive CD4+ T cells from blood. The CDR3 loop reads CASSEVIDSEAFF. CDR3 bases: TGTGCCAGCAGTGAAGTTATTGACAGTGAAGCTTTCTTT. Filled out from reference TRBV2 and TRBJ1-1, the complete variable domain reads EPEVTQTPSHQVTQMGQEVILRCVPISNHLYFYWYRQILGQKVEFLVSFYNNEISEKSEIFDDQFSVERPDGSNFTLKIRSTKLEDSAMYFCASSEVIDSEAFFGQGTRLTVV.